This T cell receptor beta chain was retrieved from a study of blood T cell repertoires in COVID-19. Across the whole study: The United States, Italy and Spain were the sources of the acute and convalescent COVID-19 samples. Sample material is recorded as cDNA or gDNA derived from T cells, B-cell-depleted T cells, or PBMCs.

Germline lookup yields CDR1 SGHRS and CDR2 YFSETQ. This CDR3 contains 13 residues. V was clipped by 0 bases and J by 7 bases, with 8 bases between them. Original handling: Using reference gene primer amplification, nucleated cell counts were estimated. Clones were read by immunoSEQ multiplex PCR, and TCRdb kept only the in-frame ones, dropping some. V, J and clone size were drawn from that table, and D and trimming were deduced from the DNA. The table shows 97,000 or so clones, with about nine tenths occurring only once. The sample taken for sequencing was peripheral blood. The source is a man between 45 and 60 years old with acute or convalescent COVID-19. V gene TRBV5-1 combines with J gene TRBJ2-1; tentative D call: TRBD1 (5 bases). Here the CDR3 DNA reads TGCGCCAGCAGCTTGGGCAGGGTAAATGAGCAGTTCTTC. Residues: CASSLGRVNEQFF.